This TCR beta chain stems from a study of graft-versus-host responses after intestinal transplantation. Assay used: immunoSEQ multiplex PCR; TCRdb lists only in-frame clones, some missing. The sample shows approximately 110,000 clones, 85% to 95% of them seen only once. General study points: The recipient marrow held GvH clones, and some of them showed up first in ileum or blood. Early after transplant, HvG clones declined as circulating GvH clones peaked.

This clone was seen once. Its specificity is not known. V was pared by 6 bases and J by 2 bases, with 6 bases between. Germline V CDR1 and CDR2: KGHSH, LQKENI. The CDR3 spans 12 residues. The J gene is TRBJ2-3, the V gene TRBV18, with no clear D. The source material was unstimulated CD4+ T cells sorted from spleen or lymph node cells, sampled before transplant. The origin of this receptor is a human donor who was the organ donor for an intestinal transplant. DNA for the CDR3: TGTGCCAGCTCGGGCCCCACAGATACGCAGTATTTT. Translating gives CASSGPTDTQYF.